This T cell receptor beta chain was recorded in a study of T cells in Graves' hyperthyroidism and ophthalmopathy. This clonotype was observed many times. Deletions cut 6 bases from V and 6 bases from J, with 20 bases between. Germline assignment: CDR1 MNHNS and CDR2 SASEGT. This CDR3 has 16 amino acids. Aged 18 to 65, the patients had hyperthyroidism that was newly diagnosed and had lasted under 2 months. The investigators amplified TCR beta CDR3 regions from RNA transcripts. The HTBI set primed first-round TCR CDR3 RT-PCR. MiXCR was run by TCRdb on the multiplex PCR reads, yielding one entry per CDR3 protein. The sample holds some 370,000 distinct CDR3 sequences, about a sixth seen once.

Input material: blood. The chain carries TRBV6-1 and TRBJ2-2; perhaps TRBD2 as D (7 bases). The sequence was collected from a woman aged 30 to 39 with Graves' hyperthyroidism that later progressed to Graves' ophthalmopathy. For the CDR3, the DNA is TGTGCCAGCAGGGGAGGGCAGGGGACCTCCTCCGGGGAGCTGTTTTTT. Translated, it gives CASRGGQGTSSGELFF.